The 13 T cell receptor beta chains below come from one sample, sequenced in a study of monozygotic twins with inflammatory bowel disease. TCRdb re-called the 5' RACE reads; one entry per CDR3 protein, DNA not given. The sample spans approximately 110,000 distinct CDR3 sequences; the ten largest clones claim around an eighth. The specimen sequenced was blood. Receptors originate from a human donor with ulcerative colitis or Crohn's disease, or a healthy co-twin of an affected twin (not recorded which).

The V call is TRBV6-5, the J call TRBJ1-3. The CDR3 runs 16 residues. Per the germline V gene, CDR1 is MNHEY and CDR2 is SVGAGI. The CDR3 is CASSYSEGTAGNTIYF.

The chain links TRBV7-2 to TRBJ2-3. Germline V gives CDR1 SGHTA, CDR2 FQGNSA. CDR3 length: 16 amino acids. CDR3 residues: CASSYQVQLRTDTQYF.

V gene TRBV7-2 combines with J gene TRBJ2-7; TCRdb names TRBD1, which stays unverified in the absence of DNA. Germline V CDR1 and CDR2: SGHTA, FQGNSA. This CDR3 is 15 amino acids long. The CDR3 sequence: CASSLSFGQGYEQYF.

The chain is built from TRBV2 and TRBJ2-1. The CDR3 sequence is 13 residues long. Germline V lookup: CDR1 SNHLY, CDR2 FYNNEI. The CDR3: CASGRDSLNEQFF.

This sequence joins TRBV7-3 and TRBJ2-3; TCRdb reports TRBD1, a call that lacks DNA to check it against. The CDR3 covers 12 residues. Germline lookup yields CDR1 SGHTA and CDR2 FQGTGA. CDR3 sequence reads: CASGQGGDTQYF.

The chain links TRBV20-1 to TRBJ2-1; TCRdb outputs TRBD2, but without DNA this stays unchecked. Germline V gene data show CDR1 as DFQATT and CDR2 as SNEGSKA (reference sequence). This CDR3 is built from 13 residues. The CDR3 sequence is CSAPLGPRHEQFF.

The genes are TRBV7-2 and TRBJ2-1. CDR3 length: 12 residues. The germline V gene encodes CDR1 SGHTA and CDR2 FQGNSA. CDR3 residues: CASSLAGQEQFF.

V and J are TRBV19 and TRBJ2-7; TCRdb proposes TRBD2, but this gene call is untestable without DNA. Germline V gene data show CDR1 as LNHDA and CDR2 as SQIVND (reference sequence). This CDR3 is 16 amino acids long. CDR3 amino acids: CASSTRSLRGSYEQYF.

The chain recombines TRBV4-3 with TRBJ2-3; TCRdb returns TRBD2, unconfirmable since there is no DNA. The CDR3 runs to 16 residues. The germline CDR1 and CDR2 sequences are LGHNA and YSLEER. The CDR3 is CASSQDASESTDTQYF.

The rearrangement links TRBV18 to TRBJ2-3; the D call of TRBD1 rests on TCRdb alone, since no DNA is present to check it. The CDR3 covers 15 residues. Germline assignment: CDR1 KGHSH and CDR2 LQKENI. CDR3 amino acids: CASSGDSSFPDTQYF.

This chain uses TRBV20-1 with TRBJ2-7; as DNA is missing, the TRBD1 call by TCRdb cannot be tested. Germline V gene sequence: CDR1 DFQATT, CDR2 SNEGSKA (reference sequence). The CDR3 is 13 residues long. This chain's CDR3 is CSASEPPLYEQYF.

This chain links TRBV29-1 with TRBJ2-5; TCRdb proposes TRBD2, but this gene call is untestable without DNA. The CDR3 contains 12 residues. Germline V gene sequence: CDR1 SQVTM, CDR2 ANQGSEA. CDR3 residues: CSVGLAGETQYF.

The chain links TRBV2 to TRBJ2-1. The germline V gene has CDR1 SNHLY and CDR2 FYNNEI. The CDR3 has 16 amino acids. The CDR3 loop is CASMHASGSPYNEQFF.